This entry describes one T cell receptor beta chain. MiXCR, run by TCRdb on the RT-PCR reads, gives a single entry per CDR3 protein. The top ten hold 8% to 13% of the sample, which has some 570,000 distinct CDR3 sequences, about 11% seen once. This sample stems from a study of response to subunit inactivated influenza vaccine. These sequences were also reported in another study, on T cells expressing NK-cell markers. That study adds: Beta-chain TCR cDNA was generated via 5'RACE template switching with UMIs. In several experiments, sorting was restricted to alpha-beta TCR T cells by an anti-gamma-delta TCR antibody. The study found dominant NKG2C+ clonotypes at about 1.0-7.0% of CD8+ T cells in about six donors.

Source: PBMCs from blood, taken on the day of vaccination. This TCR was recovered from a man aged 50 to 59 who received an inactivated influenza vaccine.

The CDR3 DNA sequence: TGTGCCAGCAGCTTAGTTAGCGGGAGCCACACAGATACGCAGTATTTT. Its protein is CASSLVSGSHTDTQYF. V is TRBV7-2 and J is TRBJ2-3, with 9 bases aligning to TRBD2. The germline gives CDR1 SGHTA, CDR2 FQGNSA. This CDR3 spans 16 amino acids. V dropped 1 base and J dropped 2; count of bases not matched to a gene: 4. The full variable domain, completed using reference TRBV7-2 and TRBJ2-3, is GAGVSQSPSNKVTEKGKDVELRCDPISGHTALYWYRQSLGQGLEFLIYFQGNSAPDKSGLPSDRFSAERTGGSVSTLTIQRTQQEDSAVYLCASSLVSGSHTDTQYFGPGTRLTVL.